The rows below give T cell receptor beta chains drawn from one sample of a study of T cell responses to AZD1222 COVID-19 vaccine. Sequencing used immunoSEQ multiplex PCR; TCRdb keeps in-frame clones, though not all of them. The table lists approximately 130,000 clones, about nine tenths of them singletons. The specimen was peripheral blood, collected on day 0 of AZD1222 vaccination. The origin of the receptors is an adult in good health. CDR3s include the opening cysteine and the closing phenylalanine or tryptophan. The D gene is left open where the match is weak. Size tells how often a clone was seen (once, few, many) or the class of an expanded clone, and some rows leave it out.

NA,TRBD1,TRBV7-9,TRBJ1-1,CASSQTGAGTEAFF,TGTGCCAGCAGCCAGACAGGGGCCGGGACTGAAGCTTTCTTT
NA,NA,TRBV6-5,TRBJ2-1,CASRGVDNEQFF,TGTGCCAGCAGGGGTGTTGACAATGAGCAGTTCTTC
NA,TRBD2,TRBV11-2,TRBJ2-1,CASSFSRVGLVGNEQFF,TGTGCCAGCAGCTTCTCAAGGGTGGGACTAGTAGGCAATGAGCAGTTCTTC
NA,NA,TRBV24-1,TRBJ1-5,CATSDNQAGSQPQHF,TGTGCCACCAGTGACAACCAGGCCGGGAGTCAGCCCCAGCATTTT
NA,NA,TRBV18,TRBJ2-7,CASSPGTSAGEQYF,TGTGCCAGCTCACCCGGGACCAGTGCGGGAGAGCAGTACTTC
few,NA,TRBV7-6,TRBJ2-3,CASSLGGVRADTQYF,TGTGCCAGCAGCCTAGGAGGAGTCCGGGCAGATACGCAGTATTTT
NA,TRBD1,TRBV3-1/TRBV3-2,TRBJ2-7,CASNQTGTGAILQYF,TGTGCCAGCAACCAAACCGGGACAGGGGCTATTCTGCAGTACTTC
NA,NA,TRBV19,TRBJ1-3,CASIPDSSGNTIYF,TGTGCCAGTATTCCGGACAGCTCTGGAAACACCATATATTTT
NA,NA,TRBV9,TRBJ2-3,CASSRDRVDTQYF,TGTGCCAGCAGCCGGGACCGGGTAGATACGCAGTATTTT
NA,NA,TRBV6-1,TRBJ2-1,CASSEEGKTAEQFF,TGTGCCAGCAGTGAAGAGGGTAAGACGGCTGAGCAGTTCTTC
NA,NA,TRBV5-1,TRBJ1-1,CASSLVGGNTEAFF,TGCGCCAGCAGCTTGGTAGGGGGTAACACTGAAGCTTTCTTT
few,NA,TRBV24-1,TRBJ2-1,CATPEQGLGNEQFF,TGTGCCACACCCGAACAGGGTCTCGGTAATGAGCAGTTCTTC
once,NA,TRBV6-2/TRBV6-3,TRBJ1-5,CASSYGGDNQPQHF,TGTGCCAGCAGTTACGGGGGGGACAATCAGCCCCAGCATTTT
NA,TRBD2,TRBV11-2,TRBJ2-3,CASSLRAVASGDTQYF,TGTGCCAGCAGCTTAAGAGCCGTGGCTAGCGGGGATACGCAGTATTTT
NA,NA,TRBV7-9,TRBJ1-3,CASSPIRVSGNTIYF,TGTGCCAGCAGCCCAATCAGAGTCTCTGGAAACACCATATATTTT
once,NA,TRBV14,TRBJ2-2,CASSQNTGTNTGELFF,TGTGCCAGCAGCCAAAACACCGGGACAAACACCGGGGAGCTGTTTTTT
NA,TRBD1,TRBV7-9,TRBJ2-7,CASSLMGQSYEQYF,TGTGCCAGCAGCTTGATGGGACAGTCCTACGAGCAGTACTTC